The 18 T cell receptor beta chains reported below all come from one sample, sequenced in a study of T cell repertoires in ileal Crohn's disease. TCRdb's table, derived via immunoSEQ multiplex PCR, lists solely in-frame clones and lacks some. The table lists 4,000 to 5,000 clones, more than 75% of them singletons, with roughly 12% in the top ten. The source material was ileal tissue. The receptors were sampled from an adult with Crohn's disease.

The chain links TRBV2 to TRBJ1-1, with D possibly matching TRBD1 (5 bases). The ends were cut back, 6 bases at V and 8 bases at J, with 10 bases in the middle. Germline CDR1 and CDR2: SNHLY and FYNNEI. This CDR3 has 11 amino acids. CDR3 sequence: CASRGRVEAFF. In DNA, the CDR3 is TGTGCCAGCAGGGGCAGGGTAGAAGCTTTCTTT.

This clone was seen only a few times. The rearrangement joins TRBV5-6 to TRBJ2-5; the match to TRBD1 covers 11 bases. The trim removed 3 bases at V and 5 bases at J, leaving 3 bases unmatched. The CDR3 length is 14 residues. The germline V gene has CDR1 SGHDT and CDR2 YYEEEE. CDR3 sequence (DNA): TGTGCCAGCAGCTCCGGGACAGGGGGGGAGACCCAGTACTTC. It specifies CASSSGTGGETQYF.

The rearrangement joins TRBV7-2 to TRBJ1-3; D ambiguous. This CDR3 contains 13 residues. Trimming pared 5 bases from V and 7 bases from J, leaving 12 bases between. Germline CDR1 is SGHTA and CDR2 is FQGNSA. CDR3 nucleotides: TGTGCCAGCAGCACCCCCCTGCAGAACACCATATATTTT. Amino acids: CASSTPLQNTIYF. Looking up the rest from reference TRBV7-2 and TRBJ1-3 gives the full variable domain: GAGVSQSPSNKVTEKGKDVELRCDPISGHTALYWYRQSLGQGLEFLIYFQGNSAPDKSGLPSDRFSAERTGGSVSTLTIQRTQQEDSAVYLCASSTPLQNTIYFGEGSWLTVV.

J is TRBJ2-1 and V is TRBV7-6, with 15 nucleotides matching TRBD2. The CDR3 runs to 16 residues. CDR1 is SGHVS, CDR2 FNYEAQ, per germline. V was pared by 5 bases and J by 5 bases, with 4 bases of the junction left unmatched. The CDR3: CASSPGTSGGNNEQFF. The CDR3, as DNA: TGTGCCAGCAGCCCGGGGACTAGCGGGGGGAACAATGAGCAGTTCTTC.

The chain has TRBV7-2 and TRBJ2-7; no reliable D call. Per the germline V gene, CDR1 is SGHTA and CDR2 is FQGNSA. The V gene lost 1 base and the J gene lost 1 base, with 11 bases spanning the gap. CDR3 size: 15 residues. The CDR3 loop reads CASSLDWALSYEQYF. Here the CDR3 DNA reads TGTGCCAGCAGCTTAGACTGGGCGTTGTCCTACGAGCAGTACTTC.

In DNA form, the CDR3 reads TGCGCCAGCAGCCAAGATGGACAGACATACAATGAGCAGTTCTTC. This codes for CASSQDGQTYNEQFF. The chain employs TRBV4-1 and TRBJ2-1; TRBD1 might be the D (6 bases). This CDR3 has 15 amino acids. CDR1 and CDR2 from the germline V gene are MGHRA and YSYEKL. Trimming removed 0 bases from V and 4 bases from J, with 10 bases in between.

The CDR3, as DNA: TGCAGCGTTAGCGGGGGGGCCGGGTACGAGCAGTACTTC. This gives the protein CSVSGGAGYEQYF. The chain combines TRBV29-1 with TRBJ2-7; TRBD2 agrees at 10 bases. Germline V lookup: CDR1 SQVTM, CDR2 ANQGSEA. V shed 5 bases, J shed 4 bases, and the junction held 5 bases outside the gene matches. The CDR3 has 13 residues.

V usage is TRBV7-9 and J usage is TRBJ1-6; 8 positions match TRBD1. Looked up from germline, CDR1 is SEHNR and CDR2 is FQNEAQ (reference sequence). V lost 5 bases to trimming and J lost 9 bases; unmatched junction nucleotides: 6. The CDR3 covers 14 residues. CDR3 bases: TGTGCCAGCAGCCCGACAGGGGACAGTTCACCCCTCCACTTT. It encodes CASSPTGDSSPLHF.

The chain combines TRBV6-4 with TRBJ2-3; a possible D gene is TRBD2 (5 bases). The CDR3 has 15 amino acids. Trimming cost V 6 bases and J 0 bases, with 13 bases left between them. Germline CDR1 is MRHNA and CDR2 is SNTAGT. CDR3: CASSQKAVSTDTQYF. The CDR3 region has the DNA TGTGCCAGCAGCCAAAAAGCGGTTAGCACAGATACGCAGTATTTT.

The chain has TRBV7-8 and TRBJ2-7, with 8 bases identical to TRBD1. The CDR3 is 16 amino acids. J lost 3 bases, V lost 6 bases, and 13 bases had no gene match. Germline V CDR1 and CDR2: SGHVS, FQNEAQ. CDR3 residues: CASSQITGTGRYEQYF. DNA of the CDR3: TGTGCCAGCAGTCAAATAACCGGGACAGGCCGCTACGAGCAGTACTTC.

The chain links TRBV15 to TRBJ1-4, with TRBD1 identical over 9 bases. Trimming at V came to 5 bases and at J to 7 bases, leaving 8 bases not matched to a gene. The CDR3 contains 15 residues. The V gene's germline CDR1 is LNHNV and CDR2 YYDKDF (reference sequence). The CDR3 coding sequence is TGTGCCACCAGCCGGGACAGGGACCGGTTTGAAAAACTGTTTTTT. The encoded protein is CATSRDRDRFEKLFF.

Only a few counts were recorded for this clone. The rearrangement joins TRBV2 to TRBJ2-3, with 9 bases identical to TRBD2. CDR3 size: 16 residues. The germline gives CDR1 SNHLY, CDR2 FYNNEI. The V and J ends lost 9 bases and 4 bases, in that order; junction bases with no gene match: 14. The CDR3 region has the DNA TGTGCCAGGCGGCCCCCCGGAGCGGGGGGTGCAGATACGCAGTATTTT. This gives the protein CARRPPGAGGADTQYF. Full variable domain (rest looked up from reference TRBV2 and TRBJ2-3): EPEVTQTPSHQVTQMGQEVILRCVPISNHLYFYWYRQILGQKVEFLVSFYNNEISEKSEIFDDQFSVERPDGSNFTLKIRSTKLEDSAMYFCARRPPGAGGADTQYFGPGTRLTVL.

The CDR3 loop is CASSHSSGNRGAEAFF. The CDR3 bases are TGCGCCAGCAGCCATAGTTCGGGCAACAGGGGGGCTGAAGCTTTCTTT. V gene TRBV4-1 combines with J gene TRBJ1-1; 8 bases are shared with TRBD1. CDR1 is MGHRA, CDR2 YSYEKL, per germline. The CDR3 has 16 residues. The ends lost 3 bases at V and 6 bases at J; junction bases unmatched: 12.

The V gene is TRBV18, the J gene TRBJ1-1; 9 positions match TRBD1. This CDR3 is 18 amino acids long. Trimming cost V 4 bases and J 4 bases; bases outside gene matches: 16. CDR1 is KGHSH, CDR2 LQKENI, per germline. Written as DNA, the CDR3 is TGTGCCAGCTCACTCCTAGGACAGGGGAGGGAGAGGTCCACTGAAGCTTTCTTT. It translates to CASSLLGQGRERSTEAFF.

The chain carries TRBV5-1 and TRBJ2-3, with 8 bases matching TRBD2. This CDR3 is 16 amino acids long. The V gene end was trimmed by 0 bases and the J gene end by 1 base; junction bases not matched to a gene: 4. Germline-derived CDR1 and CDR2 are SGHRS and YFSETQ. CDR3 in DNA: TGCGCCAGCAGCTTGGCCCGAGCGGGGGGCACAGATACGCAGTATTTT. This translates into CASSLARAGGTDTQYF.

CDR3 DNA: TGTGCCAGCAGCTTGATTAAAGAGACCCAGTACTTC. It yields the protein CASSLIKETQYF. This chain links TRBV5-6 with TRBJ2-5; D is undetermined. Germline loops: CDR1 SGHDT, CDR2 YYEEEE. The CDR3 has 12 residues. Trimming removed 1 base at V and 3 bases at J, with 4 bases between. Using reference TRBV5-6 and TRBJ2-5 for the parts outside the CDR3, the full variable domain is DAGVTQSPTHLIKTRGQQVTLRCSPKSGHDTVSWYQQALGQGPQFIFQYYEEEERQRGNFPDRFSGHQFPNYSSELNVNALLLGDSALYLCASSLIKETQYFGPGTRLLVL.

The chain couples TRBV30 to TRBJ1-1; TRBD1 might be the D (5 bases). Germline V gene lookup returns CDR1 GTSNPN and CDR2 SVGIG (reference sequence). This CDR3 contains 13 residues. The CDR3 DNA reads TGTGTCGCCAGAAGGGGCCGGAACACTGAAGCTTTCTTT. This gives the protein CVARRGRNTEAFF.

The chain uses TRBV27 and TRBJ1-1, with D perhaps matching TRBD1 (6 bases). The germline CDR1 and CDR2 sequences are MNHEY and SMNVEV (reference sequence). V shed 4 bases and J shed 5 bases, with 14 bases lying between them. The CDR3 is 14 amino acids. The CDR3 spells CASSYGGAGTEAFF. The CDR3 nucleotides are TGTGCCAGCAGTTATGGGGGGGCGGGGACTGAAGCTTTCTTT.